The present T cell receptor beta chain was sequenced within a study of shared clonotypes between healthy human individuals. Each PCR replicate run on unsorted PBMC took in approximately 270 ng DNA, tens of thousands of T cell genomes. Sequencing on ten immunoSEQ deep assay plates was performed for unsorted PBMC DNA. As handled by the study authors: Without quality scores, immunoSEQ junctional reads could not be filtered like full-length reads. TCRdb keeps only in-frame clones here, not all; method: immunoSEQ multiplex PCR. From that table come the V and J calls and clone size; the DNA was used to work out D and trimming. The repertoire holds more than 450,000 clones, about four fifths seen once, with 10% to 15% in the top ten. Trimming took off 6 bases at V and 3 bases at J, with 12 bases between the two ends. In germline, CDR1 is KGHSH, CDR2 LQKENI. The CDR3 runs 14 residues.

The material sequenced was PBMCs. This chain links TRBV18 with TRBJ1-5; a possible D gene is TRBD1 (5 bases). The receptor was isolated from a woman aged 35 to 49 in good health. Some clones in this sample may be carry-over from other donors' samples. In DNA, the CDR3 is TGTGCCAGCTCCCTGGGGGGGGACAATCAGCCCCAGCATTTT. Translating gives CASSLGGDNQPQHF.